These T cell receptor beta chains were read from a single sample in a study of shared clonotypes between healthy human individuals. Profiled with immunoSEQ multiplex PCR; TCRdb holds only in-frame clones, not every one. The table has about 2 million clones, approximately 94% seen once. Material for sequencing was naive CD8+ T cells sorted from blood. The receptor set was obtained from a man younger than 35 in good health. Both conserved end residues are part of each CDR3. The D gene is left open where the match is weak. Clone size appears in some rows only: once, few, many, or a class for an expanded clone.

clone size	V gene	D gene	J gene	CDR3 DNA	CDR3 protein
NA	TRBV5-4	NA	TRBJ1-6	TGTGCCAGCAGGGGGGGCGCCAGTTCACCCCTCCACTTT	CASRGGASSPLHF
NA	TRBV5-1	TRBD2	TRBJ2-7	TGCGCCAGCAGCTTGGAAGGGGGACTAGCGGGAGGCGGGCAGTACTTC	CASSLEGGLAGGGQYF
NA	TRBV30	TRBD1	TRBJ1-3	TGTGCCTGGAGTGTTTCCAACAGGGGGGACTCTGGAAACACCATATATTTT	CAWSVSNRGDSGNTIYF
NA	TRBV5-1	TRBD1	TRBJ2-1	TGCGCCAGCAGCCCCGGACAGGGCCATCCCCTACATGAGAATGAGCAGTTCTTC	CASSPGQGHPLHENEQFF
once	TRBV6-5	NA	TRBJ2-7	TGTGCCAGCGAAGCCGGGAACAACTACGAGCAGTACTTC	CASEAGNNYEQYF
once	TRBV4-3	NA	TRBJ2-1	TGCGCCAGCAGCCTATCAGAGGGTAGCGAGTCCTACAATGAGCAGTTCTTC	CASSLSEGSESYNEQFF
NA	TRBV7-9	NA	TRBJ2-7	TGTGCCAGCAGCTCGGACAGCATCTACGAGCAGTACTTC	CASSSDSIYEQYF
NA	TRBV9	NA	TRBJ1-4	TGTGCCAGCAGCGTAGATGGAGAAGTGAATGAAAAACTGTTTTTT	CASSVDGEVNEKLFF
NA	TRBV30	TRBD1	TRBJ2-7	TGTGCCTGGGATCAGCTACAGGGGGCCACAATCTACGAGCAGTACTTC	CAWDQLQGATIYEQYF
NA	TRBV9	NA	TRBJ2-4	TGTGCCAGCAGCGTAGGACCCGGACCCGGAAACATTCAGTACTTC	CASSVGPGPGNIQYF
once	TRBV30	NA	TRBJ2-1	TGTGCCTGGAGTGTACACGAGGGTCGAGAGCAGTTCTTC	CAWSVHEGREQFF
NA	TRBV2	NA	TRBJ1-2	TGTGCCAGCAGTGAGGCGTTACACCTGCTGAATTCTAACTATGGCTACACCTTC	CASSEALHLLNSNYGYTF
NA	TRBV27	TRBD2	TRBJ2-1	TGTGCCAGCAGTCCCCTGGGGGTAGCGGGAGATAATGAGCAGTTCTTC	CASSPLGVAGDNEQFF
NA	TRBV27	TRBD1	TRBJ2-7	TGTGCCAGCAGTTCCTTGACTTGGGACAGCGAGCAGTACTTC	CASSSLTWDSEQYF
NA	TRBV6-1	TRBD1	TRBJ1-5	TGTGCCAGCAGTGAACCCAGCGGACAGGATAGTCATTTT	CASSEPSGQDSHF
NA	TRBV4-1	TRBD1	TRBJ1-2	TGCGCCAGCAGCCAAGTTGGACAGGGGGCAAAAGGCTACACCTTC	CASSQVGQGAKGYTF
NA	TRBV12-2	NA	TRBJ2-7	TGTGCAAGTCGCTTAGGGGCTAGCGACCACGAGCAGTACTTC	CASRLGASDHEQYF
NA	TRBV10-2	TRBD2	TRBJ2-5	TGCGCCAGCAGTGAGTCCCGACTAGCGGGTATACAAGAGACCCAGTACTTC	CASSESRLAGIQETQYF
NA	TRBV7-9	TRBD1	TRBJ2-7	TGTGCCAGCAGCTCCGGGACAGTGGGCGAGCAGTACTTC	CASSSGTVGEQYF
NA	TRBV11-2	NA	TRBJ1-2	TGTGCCAGCAGCACCCGGACAGATCTTAACTATGGCTACACCTTC	CASSTRTDLNYGYTF
NA	TRBV7-8	NA	TRBJ1-1	TGTGCCAGCAGCTTATACGTCCGGGAGTCCGCCTTGAACACTGAAGCTTTCTTT	CASSLYVRESALNTEAFF
NA	TRBV7-9	TRBD1	TRBJ2-5	TGTGCCAGCAGCTTAGCGCTTTGGACAGGGGGAGAGACCCAGTACTTC	CASSLALWTGGETQYF
NA	TRBV20-1	NA	TRBJ1-1	TGCAGTGCTAGAGCAGGGTTTGAAGCTTTCTTT	CSARAGFEAFF
NA	TRBV2	NA	TRBJ2-1	TGTGCCAGCATCGGGACCTCCTACAATGAGCAGTTCTTC	CASIGTSYNEQFF
NA	TRBV9	TRBD1	TRBJ2-2	TGTGCCAGCAGCCCCCGGACAGGCCCGGAATCAAGGAACACCGGGGAGCTGTTTTTT	CASSPRTGPESRNTGELFF
NA	TRBV2	NA	TRBJ1-2	TGTGCCAGCAGTGATGATAAGGGTCTTCTCTATGGCTACACCTTC	CASSDDKGLLYGYTF
NA	TRBV28	TRBD1	TRBJ2-7	TGTGCCAGCAGTTTACCCGCCGGACAGGGGGACTCCTACGAGCAGTACTTC	CASSLPAGQGDSYEQYF
NA	TRBV14	NA	TRBJ2-6	TGTGCCAGCAGCCGACCGGGACTTACTGGGGCCAACGTCCTGACTTTC	CASSRPGLTGANVLTF
NA	TRBV4-1	TRBD2	TRBJ2-1	TGCGCCAGCAGCCAGGGAGCGGGAGCATACAATGAGCAGTTCTTC	CASSQGAGAYNEQFF
NA	TRBV5-1	TRBD2	TRBJ2-5	TGCGCCAGCAGCTTGGCACTAGCGGGGCCCTCCCAGTACTTC	CASSLALAGPSQYF
NA	TRBV6-6	TRBD1	TRBJ2-7	TGTGCCAGCAGTGGGACAGCTTACTACGAGCAGTACTTC	CASSGTAYYEQYF
NA	TRBV30	NA	TRBJ1-1	TGTGCCTGGAGGAGAAGCGACAGCAACACTGAAGCTTTCTTT	CAWRRSDSNTEAFF
NA	TRBV13	TRBD2	TRBJ2-3	TGTGCCAGCAGCCCCCGGACTAGCGGGGAGCCAGATACGCAGTATTTT	CASSPRTSGEPDTQYF
once	TRBV13	NA	TRBJ2-7	TGTGCCAGCAGCTTAGGCCTAAACGAGCAGTACTTC	CASSLGLNEQYF
NA	TRBV27	TRBD1	TRBJ1-6	TGTGCCAGCAGAACCCGGGACAGCCTCTCCTATAATTCACCCCTCCACTTT	CASRTRDSLSYNSPLHF
NA	TRBV27	NA	TRBJ1-1	TGTGCCAGCTGGCTGGGGAACACTGAAGCTTTCTTT	CASWLGNTEAFF
NA	TRBV6-6	TRBD1	TRBJ1-5	TGTGCCAGCACTGGACAGGGCAATCAGCCCCAGCATTTT	CASTGQGNQPQHF
few	TRBV10-3	NA	TRBJ2-7	TGTGCCATCAGTGACAGTTACGAGCAGTACTTC	CAISDSYEQYF
NA	TRBV7-9	NA	TRBJ2-7	TGTGCCAGCAGCTTACGGCCCGGCTTC	CASSLRPGF
once	TRBV5-1	TRBD1	TRBJ2-6	TGCGCCAGCAGCATCGGACAGGACCCCTCTGGGGCCAACGTCCTGACTTTC	CASSIGQDPSGANVLTF
NA	TRBV2	NA	TRBJ2-7	TGTGCCAGCAGTGAAGGGGCAGGGGCCTACGAGCAGTACTTC	CASSEGAGAYEQYF
NA	TRBV11-2	NA	TRBJ2-7	TGTGCCAGCAGCGCCAATCCTACCTACGAGCAGTACTTC	CASSANPTYEQYF
NA	TRBV6-6	NA	TRBJ2-7	TGTGCCAGCGCAGTCACCACCTACGAGCAGTACTTC	CASAVTTYEQYF
NA	TRBV18	TRBD1	TRBJ1-1	TGTGCCAGCTCCCCCGGGACAGATGAAGCTTTCTTT	CASSPGTDEAFF
NA	TRBV4-1	TRBD2	TRBJ2-7	TGCGCCAGCAGGGGGGAGGGGAGGCCATACGAGCAGTACTTC	CASRGEGRPYEQYF
once	TRBV4-1	NA	TRBJ1-2	TGCGCCAGCAGCCAAGAGGGGGCGGGCTATGGCTACACCTTC	CASSQEGAGYGYTF
NA	TRBV6-5	NA	TRBJ1-2	TGTGCCAGCAGTCTTTCCGAGGGGTGGTATGGCTACACCTTC	CASSLSEGWYGYTF
NA	TRBV5-6	NA	TRBJ2-7	TGTGCCAGCAGCCTCGGGTTTTCCTACGAGCAGTACTTC	CASSLGFSYEQYF
NA	TRBV6-5	NA	TRBJ1-1	TGTGCCAGCAGTTTCCCGGGGCTTCGGGGCACTGAAGCTTTCTTT	CASSFPGLRGTEAFF
NA	TRBV6-1	NA	TRBJ1-1	TGTGCCAGCAGTGAGCGGGGTAACACTGAAGCTTTCTTT	CASSERGNTEAFF
NA	TRBV12-5	TRBD1	TRBJ2-3	TGTGCTAGTGGTTTGGGACCGGGACAGGTCGGGACAGATACGCAGTATTTT	CASGLGPGQVGTDTQYF